The 3 T cell receptor beta chains given below trace back to one sample, sequenced in a study of cytomegalovirus exposure and HLA in healthy donors (dated by TCRdb to 2016 to 2017). Receptors were amplified or captured by the immunoSEQ multiplex PCR assay. A mixture of 60 forward primers for TCR Vbeta segments and 13 reverse primers for TCR Jbeta segments was used in the multiplex PCR. TCRdb stores this immuneACCESS table with in-frame sequences only. Part of the clones is absent; in the studies checked, under half of the shortfall reflects unresolved V genes, and no reason is known for the rest. Present in this sample are 35,000 to 45,000 clones, approximately 52% of which were seen just once. The top ten clonotypes cover about 12% of the sample. Sequenced material: PBMCs. The source is a human donor in good health.

The table lists this clone with a count of one. The chain recombines TRBV19 with TRBJ2-3; D ambiguous. V was shortened by 7 bases and J by 0 bases, with 17 bases between the two germline ends. Germline CDR1 reads LNHDA; CDR2 reads SQIVND (reference sequence). The length of the CDR3 is 16 residues. DNA of the CDR3: TGTGCCAGTAAGAACCGTCCGGTTTTTAGCACAGATACGCAGTATTTT. Translation: CASKNRPVFSTDTQYF.

V gene TRBV7-2 combines with J gene TRBJ1-6; no clear D gene. The CDR3 length is 14 residues. In germline, CDR1 is SGHTA, CDR2 FQGNSA. Trimming took off 3 bases at V and 5 bases at J, with 8 bases between the two ends. The CDR3 region has the DNA TGTGCCAGCAGCTTGATGCGTGATAATTCACCCCTCCACTTT. Protein sequence: CASSLMRDNSPLHF.

This chain connects TRBV19 to TRBJ2-4; D may be TRBD2 (5 bases). This CDR3 is built from 14 residues. V was cut by 5 bases and J by 3 bases, with 11 bases left in between. Looked up from germline, CDR1 is LNHDA and CDR2 is SQIVND (reference sequence). For the CDR3, the DNA is TGTGCCAGTAGTCTCTCGGAGGTCAAAAACATTCAGTACTTC. Translated, it gives CASSLSEVKNIQYF.